This T cell receptor beta chain was documented in a study of T cells in Graves' hyperthyroidism and ophthalmopathy. Findings and caveats of the study: The model identified upcoming ophthalmopathy a median approximately six months ahead of onset.

Researchers took RNA transcripts and amplified the TCR beta CDR3 regions from them. First-round RT-PCR targeting the TCR CDR3 was performed with the HTBI primer set. Using its own MiXCR run on the multiplex PCR reads, TCRdb lists one record per CDR3 protein. The sample shows 550,000 to 600,000 distinct CDR3 sequences, approximately 15% of them seen only once. On this clonotype: Its antigen is unknown. This may stem from a read error, because a much larger clone lies one nucleotide away. Without the conserved terminal phenylalanine or tryptophan, this CDR3 likely stems from a read error.

The CDR3 sequence is 14 residues long. V dropped 6 bases and J dropped 3 bases, with 15 bases sitting between them. CDR1 is WSHSY, CDR2 SAAADI, per germline. The sequencing sample was made of blood. The sequence derives from a young woman with Graves' ophthalmopathy. V is TRBV10-2 and J is TRBJ2-7; TRBD2 is a possible D gene (5 bases). The CDR3 spells CASSRAALGYEQYL. The CDR3 coding sequence is TGCGCCAGCAGCCGAGCGGCCTTAGGCTACGAGCAGTACCTC.